This entry lists 32 T cell receptor beta chains sequenced from one sample in a study of T-cell memory formation after mild COVID-19. TCRdb itself ran the 5' RACE reads through MiXCR, one entry per CDR3 protein. The sample yields roughly 240,000 distinct CDR3 sequences, 16% seen once. Sequencing was carried out using PBMCs or a T cell subset sorted from them (not recorded which). The receptors were sampled from a man aged 18 to 29 who had mild COVID-19 (a few samples of this study predate the infection). Cell type and time point are not known.

This clonotype was seen ten or more times. The V gene is TRBV5-1, the J gene TRBJ2-5; 7 nucleotides line up with TRBD2. The V segment lost 0 bases and the J segment 2 bases; nucleotides outside the gene matches: 4. Germline V gene data show CDR1 as SGHRS and CDR2 as YFSETQ. The CDR3 extends over 15 amino acids. The CDR3 DNA reads TGCGCCAGCAGCTTGGCGGGGGGTAGTCAAGAGACCCAGTACTTC. Translated: CASSLAGGSQETQYF.

The J gene is TRBJ2-1, the V gene TRBV7-9; D is uncertain. Germline loops: CDR1 SEHNR, CDR2 FQNEAQ (reference sequence). V was pared by 2 bases and J by 15 bases, with 20 bases between. This CDR3 region has 14 residues. CDR3 nucleotides: TGTGCCAGCAGCTTAATAAGTTCGGCGGCCCGCGGGTTCTTC. Translation: CASSLISSAARGFF.

There are a few counts of this clonotype. V gene TRBV12-3 or TRBV12-4 combines with J gene TRBJ1-2; 8 bases agree with TRBD1. Losses at the gene ends were 6 bases for V and 8 bases for J; bases not matched to a gene: 14. The CDR3 length is 15 residues. Here the CDR3 reads CASRDPGQVLEGYTF. The CDR3 region has the DNA TGTGCCAGCAGGGATCCGGGACAGGTGCTTGAAGGCTACACCTTC.

V gene TRBV14 combines with J gene TRBJ1-2; TRBD1 agrees at 11 bases. The CDR3 is 16 residues long. V dropped 4 bases and J dropped 3; count of bases not matched to a gene: 7. Looked up from germline, CDR1 is SGHDN and CDR2 is FVKESK. The CDR3 DNA sequence: TGTGCCAGCAGCCCTGGACAGGGGGCATACGACTATGGCTACACCTTC. This encodes CASSPGQGAYDYGYTF.

This clonotype was observed many times. This sequence joins TRBV11-3 and TRBJ2-1, with D possibly TRBD1 on 6 matching bases. The CDR3 loop spans 15 amino acids. Trimming cost V 4 bases and J 8 bases, with 18 bases left between them. The germline gives CDR1 SGHNT, CDR2 YENEEA. CDR3 sequence (DNA): TGTGCCAGCAGCTCCGGACAGACCGGTTGGGATGAGCAGTTCTTC. Amino acids: CASSSGQTGWDEQFF.

This clonotype was detected many times. The V gene is TRBV7-3, the J gene TRBJ2-5; possibly TRBD1 for D (6 bases). The CDR3 sequence is 14 residues long. With 2 bases removed from V and 4 bases from J, the gap between germline ends came to 11 bases. Germline V gene sequence: CDR1 SGHTA, CDR2 FQGTGA. The CDR3: CASSLAGAGETQYF. CDR3 nucleotide sequence: TGTGCCAGCAGCTTAGCAGGGGCGGGAGAGACCCAGTACTTC. The whole variable domain, filled in from reference TRBV7-3 and TRBJ2-5, reads GAGVSQTPSNKVTEKGKYVELRCDPISGHTALYWYRQSLGQGPEFLIYFQGTGAADDSGLPNDRFFAVRPEGSVSTLKIQRTERGDSAVYLCASSLAGAGETQYFGPGTRLLVL.

This clonotype turned up a few times. CDR3 amino acids: CASSLREREKLFF. CDR3 nucleotide sequence: TGTGCCAGCAGTTTAAGGGAGCGTGAAAAACTGTTTTTT. The chain has TRBV12-3 or TRBV12-4 and TRBJ1-4, with D hard to call. CDR3 length equals 13 residues. The V end lost 2 bases, the J end lost 7 bases, and 8 bases lay between the germline ends.

The J gene is TRBJ1-2, the V gene TRBV24-1, with 9 bases lining up with TRBD1. This CDR3 is built from 13 residues. The V gene end was trimmed by 2 bases and the J gene end by 8 bases; junction bases not matched to a gene: 2. CDR1 and CDR2 (germline): KGHDR, SFDVKD. In DNA form, the CDR3 reads TGTGCCACCAGTGATTCACAGGGGGCAGGCTACACCTTC. Protein product: CATSDSQGAGYTF.

This chain joins TRBV6-6 and TRBJ2-7; TRBD2 might be the D (5 bases). The CDR3 length is 13 residues. With 7 bases removed from V and 12 bases from J, the gap between germline ends came to 22 bases. Germline CDR1 and CDR2: MNHNY and SVGAGI (reference sequence). The CDR3 loop reads CASKAGASPALYV. CDR3 DNA: TGTGCCAGCAAGGCGGGTGCGAGTCCAGCATTGTACGTC.

The chain carries TRBV20-1 and TRBJ1-6; TRBD1 matches 9 bases. This CDR3 contains 14 residues. Trimming took 1 base from V and 8 from J; bases not matched to a gene: 3. CDR1 and CDR2 (germline): DFQATT, SNEGSKA (reference sequence). Here the CDR3 DNA reads TGCAGTGCTAGAGTACGGACAGGGGATTCACCCCTCCACTTT. It specifies CSARVRTGDSPLHF.

The chain joins TRBV15 to TRBJ1-2; no reliable D call. Germline CDR1 is LNHNV and CDR2 is YYDKDF (reference sequence). With 1 base removed from V and 7 bases from J, the gap between germline ends came to 4 bases. The length of the CDR3 is 11 residues. CDR3 region: CATSRGGGYTF. The CDR3 DNA reads as TGTGCCACCAGCAGAGGGGGTGGCTACACCTTC.

The chain links TRBV12-3 or TRBV12-4 to TRBJ2-6; no clear D. There are 15 residues in the CDR3. V shed 5 bases and J shed 0 bases, with 8 bases lying between them. As DNA, the CDR3 is TGTGCCAGCAGTCTTCACGTCTCTGGGGCCAACGTCCTGACTTTC. Protein product: CASSLHVSGANVLTF.

A few counts support this clonotype. V and J are TRBV27 and TRBJ2-7; 9 bases are a match to TRBD2. Germline V gene sequence: CDR1 MNHEY, CDR2 SMNVEV (reference sequence). With V trimmed by 3 bases and J by 12 bases, 9 bases remained unmatched. The CDR3 runs 13 residues. Here the CDR3 reads CASSFLPSGDPYF. The CDR3 DNA follows: TGTGCCAGCAGTTTCCTCCCTAGCGGGGATCCGTACTTC.

This rearrangement joins TRBV12-3 or TRBV12-4 to TRBJ2-1; TRBD2 matches at 9 bases. J was trimmed by 2 bases and V by 9 bases; bases with no gene match: 5. This CDR3 comprises 14 residues. DNA of the CDR3: TGTGCCAGTCTCCTAGCGGGGCCCTACAATGAGCAGTTCTTC. It specifies CASLLAGPYNEQFF.

The V and J genes are TRBV19 and TRBJ1-2, with D perhaps TRBD1 (5 bases). This CDR3 is built from 14 residues. Looked up from germline, CDR1 is LNHDA and CDR2 is SQIVND (reference sequence). V lost 0 bases to trimming and J lost 8 bases, with 13 bases between them. The CDR3 DNA is TGTGCCAGTAGTATAGATCGCCGGGGCCCGGGCTACACCTTC. It specifies CASSIDRRGPGYTF.

This clonotype showed up just a few times. The rearrangement uses TRBV7-2 and TRBJ1-1; D ambiguous. Looked up from germline, CDR1 is SGHTA and CDR2 is FQGNSA. Trimming shortened V by 6 bases and J by 5 bases, and 16 bases separated the two germline ends. The CDR3 has 14 amino acids. The CDR3 bases are TGTGCCAGCAGGCGCGTTAGGCTCGATACTGAAGCTTTCTTT. Its translation: CASRRVRLDTEAFF. Based on the CDR3 plus reference TRBV7-2 and TRBJ1-1, the full variable domain is GAGVSQSPSNKVTEKGKDVELRCDPISGHTALYWYRQSLGQGLEFLIYFQGNSAPDKSGLPSDRFSAERTGGSVSTLTIQRTQQEDSAVYLCASRRVRLDTEAFFGQGTRLTVV.

A few counts support this clonotype. The chain links TRBV6-5 to TRBJ1-6; 9 nucleotides agree with TRBD1. The CDR3 has 14 residues. Germline V gene lookup returns CDR1 MNHEY and CDR2 SVGAGI. Trimming cost V 4 bases and J 9 bases; bases outside gene matches: 4. The CDR3 bases are TGTGCCAGCAGTTGGGGACAGGGTGGTTCACCCCTCCACTTT. Encoded protein: CASSWGQGGSPLHF.

The chain joins TRBV15 to TRBJ2-2; 8 positions match TRBD1. Germline trimming cut 4 bases from V and 3 bases from J; bases unmatched to any gene: 7. The length of the CDR3 is 16 residues. Germline CDR1 is LNHNV and CDR2 is YYDKDF (reference sequence). CDR3 in amino acids: CATSTGLTGDTGELFF. The CDR3 DNA sequence: TGTGCCACCAGCACTGGCTTGACAGGGGACACCGGGGAGCTGTTTTTT.

This clonotype showed up just a few times. The chain has TRBV5-1 and TRBJ2-3; 7 bases align to TRBD1. CDR1 is SGHRS and CDR2 is YFSETQ in the germline V gene. The CDR3 loop spans 11 amino acids. V was clipped by 5 bases and J by 7 bases; unmatched bases: 1. The CDR3 here is CASRTGNTQYF. CDR3 DNA sequence: TGCGCCAGCAGGACAGGGAATACGCAGTATTTT.

This clonotype occurred many times. The rearrangement links TRBV7-2 to TRBJ2-7, with D uncertain. Trimming pared 1 base from V and 2 bases from J, leaving 12 bases between. Germline CDR1 SGHTA, CDR2 FQGNSA. This CDR3 is 15 amino acids long. CDR3 in amino acids: CASSLDWDSPYEQYF. The CDR3 coding sequence is TGTGCCAGCAGCTTAGATTGGGATTCCCCCTACGAGCAGTACTTC.

The chain carries TRBV20-1 and TRBJ1-4, with 9 bases that match TRBD1. Germline V gene sequence: CDR1 DFQATT, CDR2 SNEGSKA (reference sequence). V lost 6 bases to trimming and J lost 8 bases; unmatched junction nucleotides: 4. This CDR3 region has 12 residues. The CDR3 DNA reads TGCAGTGCCCCGGGACAGGGAGAAAAACTGTTTTTT. Its translation is CSAPGQGEKLFF.

V is TRBV2 and J is TRBJ2-7, with unresolved D. The CDR3 covers 12 residues. The germline CDR1 and CDR2 sequences are SNHLY and FYNNEI. Trimming left V 8 bases short and J 1 base short, with 9 bases between. CDR3 DNA sequence: TGTGCCAGCTACAGACAATCCTACGAGCAGTACTTC. This sequence encodes CASYRQSYEQYF.

This chain links TRBV12-3 or TRBV12-4 with TRBJ2-3; a possible D gene is TRBD1 (6 bases). This CDR3 has 15 residues. With 5 bases removed from V and 4 bases from J, the gap between germline ends came to 16 bases. The CDR3 sequence: CASSRGTVQADTQYF. The CDR3 DNA sequence: TGTGCCAGCAGTAGGGGGACCGTCCAGGCAGATACGCAGTATTTT.

This clonotype was found a few times. This sequence joins TRBV6-2 or TRBV6-3 and TRBJ1-1, with D perhaps TRBD1 (5 bases). There are 15 residues in the CDR3. Trimming pared 8 bases from V and 7 bases from J, leaving 23 bases between. Germline V lookup: CDR1 MNHEY, CDR2 SVGEGT. The CDR3 reads CASLTPGQSNGEAFF. The CDR3 DNA follows: TGTGCCAGCCTTACCCCGGGGCAGTCGAACGGTGAAGCTTTCTTT.

This rearrangement joins TRBV15 to TRBJ1-2; TRBD1 might be the D (5 bases). Per the germline V gene, CDR1 is LNHNV and CDR2 is YYDKDF (reference sequence). Trimming shortened V by 5 bases and J by 3 bases, and 10 bases separated the two germline ends. This CDR3 region has 13 residues. CDR3 sequence (DNA): TGTGCCACCAGCGAGGGGTTGGACTATGGCTACACCTTC. The encoded protein is CATSEGLDYGYTF.

V and J are TRBV11-2 and TRBJ1-6; 8 nucleotides line up with TRBD1. Germline-derived CDR1 and CDR2 are SGHAT and FQNNGV. This CDR3 spans 17 amino acids. V was clipped by 0 bases and J by 8 bases; unmatched bases: 9. CDR3 in DNA: TGTGCCAGCAGCTTAGAAAGCCAGGGGGCTTGGTATTCACCCCTCCACTTT. This codes for CASSLESQGAWYSPLHF.

This chain joins TRBV4-1 and TRBJ1-1, with D perhaps TRBD1 (5 bases). Between the trimmed V and J ends, which lost 6 bases and 3 bases, there was a span of 11 bases. This CDR3 is 13 amino acids long. Germline lookup yields CDR1 MGHRA and CDR2 YSYEKL. For the CDR3, the DNA is TGCGCCAGCAGGAAGGGGAGGGACACTGAAGCTTTCTTT. Translating gives CASRKGRDTEAFF.

CDR3 protein: CASSSLAEANTGELFF. The CDR3 DNA reads TGTGCCAGCAGCTCCCTAGCGGAGGCGAACACCGGGGAGCTGTTTTTT. This sequence joins TRBV7-6 and TRBJ2-2; 7 nucleotides align to TRBD2. Germline-derived CDR1 and CDR2 are SGHVS and FNYEAQ. V dropped 4 bases and J dropped 0; count of bases not matched to a gene: 5. The CDR3 is made up of 16 amino acids. Variable domain in full (rest from reference TRBV7-6 and TRBJ2-2): GAGVSQSPRYKVTKRGQDVALRCDPISGHVSLYWYRQALGQGPEFLTYFNYEAQQDKSGLPNDRFSAERPEGSISTLTIQRTEQRDSAMYRCASSSLAEANTGELFFGEGSRLTVL.

The J gene is TRBJ1-1, the V gene TRBV12-3 or TRBV12-4; D is unclear. The CDR3 sequence is 12 residues long. The ends were cut back, 3 bases at V and 3 bases at J, with 5 bases in the middle. The DNA for the CDR3 is TGTGCCAGCAGTTTGCCCCACACTGAAGCTTTCTTT. Translation gives CASSLPHTEAFF.

This clonotype was recorded a few times. The rearrangement joins TRBV7-9 to TRBJ2-2, with 7 bases lining up with TRBD1. This CDR3 region has 18 residues. Looked up from germline, CDR1 is SEHNR and CDR2 is FQNEAQ (reference sequence). The ends lost 4 bases at V and 0 bases at J; junction bases unmatched: 11. CDR3 bases: TGTGCCAGCAGCTCCCTTCGGACAGGACTCGCGAACACCGGGGAGCTGTTTTTT. As protein: CASSSLRTGLANTGELFF.

The chain employs TRBV7-2 and TRBJ2-2; D unresolved. Germline V CDR1 and CDR2: SGHTA, FQGNSA. Trimming cost V 3 bases and J 7 bases, with 18 bases left between them. The CDR3 is made up of 16 amino acids. This CDR3 reads CASSFSPTRLDGELFF. The CDR3, as DNA: TGTGCCAGCAGCTTCTCTCCGACGCGATTGGACGGGGAGCTGTTTTTT. Full variable domain (outside the CDR3, taken from reference TRBV7-2 and TRBJ2-2): GAGVSQSPSNKVTEKGKDVELRCDPISGHTALYWYRQSLGQGLEFLIYFQGNSAPDKSGLPSDRFSAERTGGSVSTLTIQRTQQEDSAVYLCASSFSPTRLDGELFFGEGSRLTVL.

This clonotype was detected many times. V is TRBV12-3 or TRBV12-4 and J is TRBJ2-5, with D uncertain. This CDR3 has 12 amino acids. V lost 5 bases and J 5 bases, leaving 9 bases between the germline ends. The CDR3 reads CASSPNRETQYF. The CDR3 bases are TGTGCCAGCAGTCCCAACCGGGAGACCCAGTACTTC.